This entry concerns a single T cell receptor beta chain. Its antigen is still unknown. This record belongs to a study of monozygotic twins with inflammatory bowel disease. Study-wide results and caveats: TCRbeta inverse Simpson diversity was decreased in IBD patients versus healthy co-twins.

The CDR3 sequence is 14 residues long. From germline, CDR1 is SQVTM and CDR2 ANQGSEA. There were eight separate reactions per sample in which cDNA was made. Reanalyzing the 5' RACE reads, TCRdb keeps one entry per CDR3 protein, without DNA. The sample totals approximately 330,000 distinct CDR3 sequences. The sequencing input was blood. The genes are TRBV29-1 and TRBJ2-1; the TCRdb D gene call, TRBD1, has no DNA to confirm it. The clonotype comes from a human donor with ulcerative colitis or Crohn's disease, or a healthy co-twin of an affected twin (not recorded which). This CDR3 is CSVERGAGGNEQFF.